The 29 T cell receptor beta chains below all came from one sample that was sequenced in a study of cytomegalovirus exposure and HLA in healthy donors. The PCR made use of 60 Vbeta and 13 Jbeta primers. TCRdb's copy holds only in-frame clones and misses some; the assay was immunoSEQ multiplex PCR. The sample shows 150,000 or so clones, 82% of them seen only once. What was sequenced was PBMCs. Receptors were obtained from a woman in her forties or fifties in good health and CMV-seropositive.

Concerning this clone: One end of the junction does not line up with germline, which may come from a read error. The chain joins TRBV5-1 to TRBJ1-2; 7 bases are shared with TRBD1. Germline CDR1 and CDR2: SGHRS and YFSETQ. The CDR3 extends over 16 amino acids. The CDR3 sequence: CANSLGQPYSNYGYTF. The CDR3 bases are TGCGCCAACAGCTTGGGACAGCCCTATTCTAACTATGGCTACACCTTC.

There are a few counts of this clone. V is TRBV7-2 and J is TRBJ2-7; D remains unclear. Trimming took 5 bases from V and 6 from J, leaving 14 bases between them. Germline-derived CDR1 and CDR2 are SGHTA and FQGNSA. The CDR3 totals 13 residues. The DNA for the CDR3 is TGTGCCAGCAGCACCCGACATACCGGCGAGCAGTACTTC. Protein sequence: CASSTRHTGEQYF. The complete variable domain, with remaining parts taken from reference TRBV7-2 and TRBJ2-7, reads GAGVSQSPSNKVTEKGKDVELRCDPISGHTALYWYRQSLGQGLEFLIYFQGNSAPDKSGLPSDRFSAERTGGSVSTLTIQRTQQEDSAVYLCASSTRHTGEQYFGPGTRLTVT.

This chain connects TRBV5-1 to TRBJ2-3, with TRBD1 identical over 7 bases. There are 15 residues in the CDR3. With V trimmed by 8 bases and J by 1 base, 10 bases remained unmatched. The germline gives CDR1 SGHRS, CDR2 YFSETQ. In DNA form, the CDR3 reads TGCGCCAGTCGTGAAAGGGGGCTTGGCACAGATACGCAGTATTTT. Amino acids: CASRERGLGTDTQYF.

The chain has TRBV5-1 and TRBJ2-5; no reliable D call. The V end lost 4 bases, the J end lost 7 bases, and 11 bases lay between the germline ends. The CDR3 is 12 residues long. Germline values: CDR1 SGHRS, CDR2 YFSETQ. The CDR3 coding sequence is TGCGCCAGCAGCCTGGGTTCGGGGACCCAGTACTTC. Translating it yields CASSLGSGTQYF.

V gene TRBV5-1 combines with J gene TRBJ1-1, with TRBD1 matching over 7 bases. This CDR3 comprises 15 residues. V shed 7 bases, J shed 5 bases, and the junction held 14 bases outside the gene matches. The germline V gene has CDR1 SGHRS and CDR2 YFSETQ. The CDR3 is CASYYNGQAGTEAFF. CDR3 in DNA: TGCGCCAGCTATTACAACGGACAGGCAGGAACTGAAGCTTTCTTT.

This clone was picked up one time. The chain recombines TRBV4-3 with TRBJ2-7, with D maybe TRBD2 (6 bases). The CDR3 length is 14 residues. The V gene's germline CDR1 is LGHNA and CDR2 YSLEER. Trimming took off 3 bases at V and 7 bases at J, with 16 bases between the two ends. The CDR3 nucleotides read TGCGCCAGCAGCCAGGTCGGGGACTTGAAAGAGCAGTACTTC. Encoded protein: CASSQVGDLKEQYF.

The rearrangement uses TRBV9 and TRBJ1-2; 7 bases map to TRBD1. Germline trimming cut 0 bases from V and 0 bases from J; bases unmatched to any gene: 2. Germline values: CDR1 SGDLS, CDR2 YYNGEE. This CDR3 region has 15 residues. CDR3 DNA: TGTGCCAGCAGCGTAGCCGGGACAGCTAACTATGGCTACACCTTC. It codes for CASSVAGTANYGYTF.

The J gene is TRBJ2-5, the V gene TRBV15, with D tentatively TRBD1 (6 bases). The assigned J gene may be wrong: the sequence end matches TRBJ2-7 better. The germline V gene encodes CDR1 LNHNV and CDR2 YYDKDF (reference sequence). CDR3 size: 15 residues. Here the CDR3 DNA reads TGTGCCACCAGCAGAGATGTGGGGGCTGATGCCGAGCAGTACTTC. As protein: CATSRDVGADAEQYF.

This chain joins TRBV18 and TRBJ1-1, with 7 positions matching TRBD1. J lost 4 bases, V lost 2 bases, and 1 base had no gene match. The CDR3 is 13 amino acids. CDR1 is KGHSH and CDR2 is LQKENI in the germline V gene. For the CDR3, the DNA is TGTGCCAGCTCACCAGGGACAGCCACTGAAGCTTTCTTT. It codes for CASSPGTATEAFF.

V and J are TRBV19 and TRBJ1-5; D may be TRBD1 (5 bases). CDR3 length: 16 residues. With 4 bases removed from V and 4 bases from J, the gap between germline ends came to 17 bases. Per germline, CDR1 LNHDA and CDR2 SQIVND (reference sequence). The CDR3 nucleotides are TGTGCCAGTAGTACCGGAGCCCGGGACTCTAATCAGCCCCAGCATTTT. It encodes CASSTGARDSNQPQHF.

The chain recombines TRBV11-2 with TRBJ2-5; 7 positions agree with TRBD2. The last part of the DNA fits TRBJ2-7 better; the J call may be wrong. Germline V gives CDR1 SGHAT, CDR2 FQNNGV. The CDR3 is 14 residues long. In DNA form, the CDR3 reads TGTGCCAGCAGCTTACCTAGCGGCATCTACGAGCAGTACTTC. This codes for CASSLPSGIYEQYF.

The V gene is TRBV7-2, the J gene TRBJ2-5; 10 bases line up with TRBD1. The DNA end is more similar to TRBJ2-7, so the J call may be wrong. Germline values: CDR1 SGHTA, CDR2 FQGNSA. CDR3 size: 14 residues. The CDR3 region has the DNA TGTGCCAGCAGCCTCGGGACAGGGGCCTACGAGCAGTACTTC. Translating gives CASSLGTGAYEQYF.

CDR3 region: CSVPGTDAYEQYF. CDR3 coding DNA: TGCAGCGTTCCCGGGACAGACGCCTACGAGCAGTACTTC. The chain links TRBV29-1 to TRBJ2-7; 7 positions match TRBD1. CDR3 length equals 13 residues. V was pared by 5 bases and J by 2 bases, with 6 bases of the junction left unmatched. The germline V gene encodes CDR1 SQVTM and CDR2 ANQGSEA.

This chain uses TRBV5-4 with TRBJ2-5; 10 bases fit TRBD1. With 3 bases clipped from V and 5 bases from J, the junction kept 7 bases outside the gene matches. The CDR3 sequence is 15 residues long. CDR1 is SGHNT and CDR2 is YYREEE in the germline V gene (reference sequence). In DNA, the CDR3 is TGTGCCAGCAGCTCAGATCGACAGGGGGCGGAGACCCAGTACTTC. Amino acid sequence: CASSSDRQGAETQYF. The full variable domain, with the rest looked up from reference TRBV5-4 and TRBJ2-5, is ETGVTQSPTHLIKTRGQQVTLRCSSQSGHNTVSWYQQALGQGPQFIFQYYREEENGRGNFPPRFSGLQFPNYSSELNVNALELDDSALYLCASSSDRQGAETQYFGPGTRLLVL.

As to this clone: In the same sample, other DNA sequences code for this CDR3. The CDR3 nucleotides read TGTGCCAGCAGTTACTCGGGGGGCACCGGGGAGCTGTTTTTT. It codes for CASSYSGGTGELFF. V and J are TRBV6-5 and TRBJ2-2; D perhaps matches TRBD2 (6 bases). The germline V gene encodes CDR1 MNHEY and CDR2 SVGAGI. Deletions cut 0 bases from V and 4 bases from J, with 6 bases between. There are 14 residues in the CDR3.

V usage is TRBV9 and J usage is TRBJ1-3; possibly TRBD1 for D (5 bases). The CDR3 runs to 15 residues. Trimming cost V 0 bases and J 4 bases, with 11 bases left between them. Germline CDR1 reads SGDLS; CDR2 reads YYNGEE. CDR3 sequence: CASSVEAGFGNTIYF. CDR3 sequence (DNA): TGTGCCAGCAGCGTAGAAGCAGGGTTCGGAAACACCATATATTTT. Supplemented by reference TRBV9 and TRBJ1-3, the full variable domain reads DSGVTQTPKHLITATGQRVTLRCSPRSGDLSVYWYQQSLDQGLQFLIQYYNGEERAKGNILERFSAQQFPDLHSELNLSSLELGDSALYFCASSVEAGFGNTIYFGEGSWLTVV.

This rearrangement joins TRBV27 to TRBJ1-1; 9 bases line up with TRBD1. This CDR3 comprises 14 residues. Germline V lookup: CDR1 MNHEY, CDR2 SMNVEV (reference sequence). V shed 5 bases, J shed 3 bases, and the junction held 4 bases outside the gene matches. Here the CDR3 reads CASSIDRGDTEAFF. Written as DNA, the CDR3 is TGTGCCAGCAGTATTGACAGGGGGGACACTGAAGCTTTCTTT.

The rearrangement uses TRBV15 and TRBJ1-2, with TRBD1 matching 8 bases. Unmatched junction bases numbered 5, after V lost 0 bases and J lost 5 bases. There are 15 residues in the CDR3. Per the germline V gene, CDR1 is LNHNV and CDR2 is YYDKDF (reference sequence). The CDR3 DNA sequence: TGTGCCACCAGCAGAGACGGACAGGGTTGGTATGGCTACACCTTC. Amino acids: CATSRDGQGWYGYTF.

The gene calls are TRBV27 and TRBJ2-2, with 9 nucleotides matching TRBD2. The CDR3 has 15 residues. Germline values: CDR1 MNHEY, CDR2 SMNVEV (reference sequence). J lost 7 bases, V lost 3 bases, and 6 bases had no gene match. The CDR3 DNA reads TGTGCCAGCAGTTTGGGCGGGGGGGCCTACGGGGAGCTGTTTTTT. It translates to CASSLGGGAYGELFF.

The V call is TRBV6-1, the J call TRBJ2-7; 15 bases match TRBD2. This CDR3 has 13 residues. V was pared by 10 bases and J by 7 bases, with 5 bases of the junction left unmatched. Germline CDR1 reads MNHNS; CDR2 reads SASEGT. The CDR3 DNA is TGTGCCAACTCGGGACTAGCGGGGGGTGAGCAGTACTTC. This translates into CANSGLAGGEQYF.

Concerning this clone: Additional DNA sequences in this sample encode the identical CDR3. V gene TRBV6-1 combines with J gene TRBJ1-1, with D uncertain. The CDR3 spans 11 residues. The V gene's germline CDR1 is MNHNS and CDR2 SASEGT. V was clipped by 6 bases and J by 8 bases, with 10 bases between them. The CDR3 spells CASSPGLEAFF. CDR3 sequence (DNA): TGTGCCAGCAGCCCCGGACTGGAAGCTTTCTTT.

The gene calls are TRBV11-2 and TRBJ1-3; 7 bases match TRBD1. The CDR3 is 15 amino acids. The germline CDR1 and CDR2 sequences are SGHAT and FQNNGV. Losses at the gene ends were 5 bases for V and 0 bases for J; bases not matched to a gene: 4. The CDR3 DNA reads as TGTGCCAGCAGCCGGGACAGCCTCTCTGGAAACACCATATATTTT. Residues: CASSRDSLSGNTIYF.

This clone was picked up a small number of times. The DNA for the CDR3 is TGTGCCAGCTCACGGGGAGACTATGGCTACACCTTC. Its protein product is CASSRGDYGYTF. The chain recombines TRBV18 with TRBJ1-2; D gene uncertain. Germline V gene sequence: CDR1 KGHSH, CDR2 LQKENI. This CDR3 has 12 residues. The V end was cut by 4 bases, the J end by 3 bases, with 6 bases between.

The CDR3 loop reads CASSLGGARGSEQYF. CDR3 in DNA: TGTGCCAGCAGTTTAGGCGGAGCGAGGGGGTCCGAGCAGTACTTC. This sequence joins TRBV27 and TRBJ2-7, with a tentative D call TRBD1 (6 bases). From germline, CDR1 is MNHEY and CDR2 SMNVEV (reference sequence). The CDR3 is 15 residues long. Trimming stripped 2 bases from V and 6 bases from J, with 17 bases between.

The chain recombines TRBV2 with TRBJ1-2, with a possible D match to TRBD1 (5 bases). V lost 6 bases and J 6 bases, leaving 14 bases between the germline ends. This CDR3 spans 13 amino acids. The germline V gene has CDR1 SNHLY and CDR2 FYNNEI. The CDR3 loop is CASRKQGLDGYTF. CDR3 coding DNA: TGTGCCAGCAGAAAGCAGGGTTTGGATGGCTACACCTTC.

The genes are TRBV18 and TRBJ1-4; a weak D match, TRBD1 (6 bases). The CDR3 contains 12 residues. Germline CDR1 reads KGHSH; CDR2 reads LQKENI. V was clipped by 5 bases and J by 7 bases, with 8 bases between them. CDR3: CASSVQGEKLFF. The CDR3 region has the DNA TGTGCCAGCTCAGTACAGGGTGAAAAACTGTTTTTT.

The chain carries TRBV30 and TRBJ1-5; 10 bases agree with TRBD1. The CDR3 loop spans 16 amino acids. V dropped 2 bases and J dropped 4; count of bases not matched to a gene: 8. Germline V lookup: CDR1 GTSNPN, CDR2 SVGIG (reference sequence). The CDR3 is CAWSPGQGVGNQPQHF. As DNA, the CDR3 is TGTGCCTGGAGTCCCGGACAGGGGGTAGGAAATCAGCCCCAGCATTTT.

The chain combines TRBV9 with TRBJ2-4; 10 nucleotides line up with TRBD1. Germline CDR1 SGDLS, CDR2 YYNGEE. This CDR3 has 16 amino acids. J was trimmed by 7 bases and V by 0 bases; bases with no gene match: 7. The CDR3 DNA reads as TGTGCCAGCAGCGTAGGGACAGGGGGTCTCCAGAACATTCAGTACTTC. As protein: CASSVGTGGLQNIQYF.

The chain combines TRBV29-1 with TRBJ1-2; possibly TRBD1 for D (5 bases). The CDR3 extends over 13 amino acids. Germline V gene lookup returns CDR1 SQVTM and CDR2 ANQGSEA. Between the trimmed V and J ends, which lost 5 bases and 4 bases, there was a span of 14 bases. This CDR3 is CSVLDSLGYGYTF. The CDR3 nucleotides read TGCAGCGTTCTTGACAGCCTTGGCTATGGCTACACCTTC.